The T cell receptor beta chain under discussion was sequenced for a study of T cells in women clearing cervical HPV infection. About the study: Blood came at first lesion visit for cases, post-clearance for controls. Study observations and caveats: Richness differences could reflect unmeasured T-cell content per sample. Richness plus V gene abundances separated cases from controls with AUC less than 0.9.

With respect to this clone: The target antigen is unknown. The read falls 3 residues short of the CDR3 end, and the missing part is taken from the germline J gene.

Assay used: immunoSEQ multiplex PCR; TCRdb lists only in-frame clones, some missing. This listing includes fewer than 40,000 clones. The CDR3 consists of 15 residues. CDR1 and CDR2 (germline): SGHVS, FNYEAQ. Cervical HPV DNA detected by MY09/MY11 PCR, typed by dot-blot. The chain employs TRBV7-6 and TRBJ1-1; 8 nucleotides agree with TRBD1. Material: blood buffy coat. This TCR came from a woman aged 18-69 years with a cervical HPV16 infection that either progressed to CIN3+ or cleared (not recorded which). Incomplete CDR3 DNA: TGTGCCAGCAGCTTAGAAACAGGGGCAGGGGGCAGG. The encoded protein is CASSLETGAGGR. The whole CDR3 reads CASSLETGAGGRAFF.